One and the same sample provided the 4 T cell receptor beta chains below, sequenced in a study of cytomegalovirus exposure and HLA in healthy donors. The study ran its PCR with 60 Vbeta and 13 Jbeta primers. The assay was immunoSEQ multiplex PCR, and TCRdb's table has in-frame clones only and misses some. The table has approximately 110,000 clones, roughly four fifths seen once. Sequences were obtained from PBMCs. These TCRs come from a woman in her fifties or sixties in good health and CMV-seropositive.

The chain combines TRBV7-2 with TRBJ1-2, with 9 bases identical to TRBD1. V trimming: 4 bases; J trimming: 1 base; junction bases outside the gene matches: 10. The germline V gene encodes CDR1 SGHTA and CDR2 FQGNSA. CDR3 size: 17 residues. DNA of the CDR3: TGTGCCAGCAGCTCAACGGGACAGGGATGGTTTAACTATGGCTACACCTTC. Amino acids: CASSSTGQGWFNYGYTF.

This clone was recorded once. The chain couples TRBV18 to TRBJ2-7; D is possibly TRBD2 (5 bases). V was pared by 3 bases and J by 5 bases, with 14 bases between. The CDR3 runs to 14 residues. CDR1 is KGHSH, CDR2 LQKENI, per germline. This CDR3 is CASSPLREFNEQYF. The CDR3 bases are TGTGCCAGCTCACCCCTGAGGGAATTCAACGAGCAGTACTTC.

Only one count was recorded for this clone. Its ends do not fully match the called genes, so a read error is possible. V and J are TRBV7-7 and TRBJ2-1; D remains ambiguous. CDR3 length: 14 amino acids. CDR1 SSHAT and CDR2 FNYEAQ come from the germline V gene (reference sequence). The CDR3 sequence is CASSLGPTDNEQFF. The DNA of the CDR3 is TGTGCTAGCAGCTTAGGCCCTACGGACAATGAGCAGTTCTTC.

This chain links TRBV6-1 with TRBJ2-6, with 10 bases fitting TRBD1. V lost 4 bases and J lost 3; bases outside the gene matches: 3. The CDR3 extends over 16 amino acids. Germline V gene lookup returns CDR1 MNHNS and CDR2 SASEGT. The CDR3 region is CASSGQGAGGANVLTF. DNA of the CDR3: TGTGCCAGCAGTGGACAGGGGGCGGGTGGGGCCAACGTCCTGACTTTC.